These 30 T cell receptor beta chains were sequenced from one sample in a study of shared clonotypes between healthy human individuals (dated by TCRdb to 2020 to 2022). CD8 naive samples were obtained by positive selection for CCR7 among CD45RO-negative cells, yielding a CD45RA+CCR7+ population from which TemRA cells were excluded. Libraries were constructed by the immunoSEQ multiplex PCR assay. As stored in TCRdb, this immuneACCESS dataset retains in-frame rearrangements with V and J assigned. A fraction of the clones does not appear; measured against another copy, unresolved V genes explain less than half of the discrepancy, and the remainder lacks a known reason. This sample holds roughly 2.1 million clones; under 95% were observed only once. Clones ranked in the top ten supply around 1.7% of the sample. The sequenced sample consisted of naive CD8+ T cells from PBMCs. The cell subset or site label on this specimen signifies: CD45RA+CCR7+. These receptors all come from a man between 18 and 29 years old in good health. Some clones in this sample may be carry-over from other donors' samples.

V is TRBV6-1 and J is TRBJ2-7; D gene unclear. The germline CDR1 and CDR2 sequences are MNHNS and SASEGT. Trimming cost V 2 bases and J 0 bases, with 14 bases left between them. CDR3 size: 16 residues. The CDR3 is CASSELTTLSSYEQYF. In DNA form, the CDR3 reads TGTGCCAGCAGTGAACTTACGACACTCAGCTCCTACGAGCAGTACTTC.

This chain joins TRBV12-5 and TRBJ2-1; D remains unclear. Between the trimmed V and J ends, which lost 4 bases and 6 bases, there was a span of 7 bases. CDR3 length equals 12 residues. Germline CDR1 is LGHNT and CDR2 is FRNRAP. Written as DNA, the CDR3 is TGTGCTAGTGGTTGGTCGGCCAATGAGCAGTTCTTC. Its protein is CASGWSANEQFF.

In DNA form, the CDR3 reads TGTGCCAGCAGCCCATTCAGAACGGGATCCCCTGGAAACACCATATATTTT. This codes for CASSPFRTGSPGNTIYF. The chain couples TRBV7-6 to TRBJ1-3; D not resolved. V lost 5 bases and J lost 2, with 19 bases in between. Germline V gene sequence: CDR1 SGHVS, CDR2 FNYEAQ. The length of the CDR3 is 17 residues.

This clone has only one observation. The rearrangement links TRBV12-2 to TRBJ1-2. TRBV12-2 is marked as a pseudogene. This CDR3 is built from 16 residues. As DNA, the CDR3 is TGTGCAAGTCGGATACCCGGGACGGCACCGAACTATGGCTACACCTTC. Protein product: CASRIPGTAPNYGYTF.

This sequence joins TRBV27 and TRBJ2-7, with 11 bases identical to TRBD1. The germline V gene encodes CDR1 MNHEY and CDR2 SMNVEV (reference sequence). This CDR3 is built from 17 residues. V lost 0 bases to trimming and J lost 3 bases; unmatched junction nucleotides: 7. DNA for the CDR3: TGTGCCAGCAGTTTATCGGTTGGGGACAGGGGGATCTACGAGCAGTACTTC. This encodes CASSLSVGDRGIYEQYF.

The chain carries TRBV9 and TRBJ1-3, with TRBD1 as a possible D gene (5 bases). V gave up 0 bases and J gave up 2 bases, with 6 bases separating them. This CDR3 has 14 amino acids. CDR1 SGDLS and CDR2 YYNGEE come from the germline V gene. CDR3 loop: CASSVGDPGNTIYF. In DNA, the CDR3 is TGTGCCAGCAGCGTAGGGGACCCTGGAAACACCATATATTTT.

The V and J genes are TRBV9 and TRBJ2-7, with D hard to call. Trimming cost V 2 bases and J 0 bases, with 9 bases left between them. The CDR3 consists of 14 residues. Germline V gives CDR1 SGDLS, CDR2 YYNGEE. The chain's CDR3 is CASSVRRDSYEQYF. The CDR3 DNA sequence: TGTGCCAGCAGCGTCCGTAGGGACTCCTACGAGCAGTACTTC.

The CDR3 loop reads CASTEGIGYGYTF. CDR3 DNA: TGTGCCTCAACCGAGGGTATCGGCTATGGCTACACCTTC. The V and J genes are TRBV19 and TRBJ1-2, with D unresolved. V was shortened by 11 bases and J by 4 bases, with 17 bases between the two germline ends. CDR1 LNHDA and CDR2 SQIVND come from the germline V gene (reference sequence). The CDR3 totals 13 residues. Variable domain in full (rest from reference TRBV19 and TRBJ1-2): DGGITQSPKYLFRKEGQNVTLSCEQNLNHDAMYWYRQDPGQGLRLIYYSQIVNDFQKGDIAEGYSVSREKKESFPLTVTSAQKNPTAFYLCASTEGIGYGYTFGSGTRLTVV.

This chain links TRBV27 with TRBJ2-2; 12 positions match TRBD2. The junction had 8 bases not matched to a gene; V was cut back by 6 bases and J by 6 bases. Per the germline V gene, CDR1 is MNHEY and CDR2 is SMNVEV (reference sequence). There are 16 residues in the CDR3. As DNA, the CDR3 is TGTGCCAGCAGGGGCCTAACTAGCGGGAGGTCCGGGGAGCTGTTTTTT. Translating gives CASRGLTSGRSGELFF.

The chain has TRBV27 and TRBJ2-1, with TRBD1 matching 10 bases. The CDR3 is 17 amino acids. Unmatched junction bases numbered 12, after V lost 6 bases and J lost 4 bases. CDR1 and CDR2 from the germline V gene are MNHEY and SMNVEV (reference sequence). CDR3 residues: CASRSRPGTGVYNEQFF. CDR3 bases: TGTGCCAGCAGGTCCCGCCCCGGGACAGGGGTATACAATGAGCAGTTCTTC.

V and J are TRBV18 and TRBJ2-5, with TRBD2 matching over 8 bases. This CDR3 has 16 residues. V trimming: 6 bases; J trimming: 4 bases; junction bases outside the gene matches: 13. CDR1 and CDR2 (germline): KGHSH, LQKENI. The CDR3 nucleotides read TGTGCCAGCTCCATATTCCCGGGAGGGTCCCCAGAGACCCAGTACTTC. Its protein product is CASSIFPGGSPETQYF.

Regarding this clone: This same CDR3 is encoded by further DNA sequences in the sample. The J gene is TRBJ1-1, the V gene TRBV15; D not certain. The CDR3 sequence is 13 residues long. The ends were cut back, 1 base at V and 4 bases at J, with 7 bases in the middle. Germline CDR1 is LNHNV and CDR2 is YYDKDF (reference sequence). The CDR3 DNA sequence: TGTGCCACCAGCAGAGCCGGTGGCACTGAAGCTTTCTTT. This encodes CATSRAGGTEAFF.

This clone has only one observation. The chain combines TRBV29-1 with TRBJ1-2, with 10 bases identical to TRBD1. J was trimmed by 7 bases and V by 6 bases; bases with no gene match: 5. CDR1 SQVTM and CDR2 ANQGSEA come from the germline V gene. The CDR3 is 12 amino acids. The CDR3 DNA sequence: TGCAGCGTAAGACAGGGGGCTGTTGGCTACACCTTC. It specifies CSVRQGAVGYTF.

As for this clone: This sample also contains other DNA sequences that code for the same CDR3. V gene TRBV9 combines with J gene TRBJ1-1; possible D gene TRBD1, 5 bases. Trimming left V 3 bases short and J 5 bases short, with 11 bases between. The CDR3 is made up of 13 amino acids. Germline V CDR1 and CDR2: SGDLS, YYNGEE. This chain's CDR3 is CASSAGGGTEAFF. The CDR3 DNA sequence: TGTGCCAGCAGCGCTGGCGGGGGAACTGAAGCTTTCTTT.

This clone occurred a few times. This chain joins TRBV11-2 and TRBJ2-2; no clear D. V lost 7 bases, J lost 7 bases, and 7 bases lay in between. The CDR3 contains 11 residues. CDR1 and CDR2 from the germline V gene are SGHAT and FQNNGV. Written as DNA, the CDR3 is TGTGCCAGCACCTCCGGCGGGGAGCTGTTTTTT. This sequence encodes CASTSGGELFF.

The rearrangement uses TRBV28 and TRBJ1-2; TRBD1 agrees at 10 bases. With 1 base clipped from V and 1 base from J, the junction kept 3 bases outside the gene matches. Germline values: CDR1 MDHEN, CDR2 SYDVKM. This CDR3 has 16 residues. DNA of the CDR3: TGTGCCAGCAGTTTATATGGGACAGGGGTTAACTATGGCTACACCTTC. Protein product: CASSLYGTGVNYGYTF.

This clone showed up just once. The rearrangement joins TRBV7-9 to TRBJ2-1, with TRBD2 matching over 9 bases. Trimming cost V 0 bases and J 5 bases; bases outside gene matches: 11. The CDR3 extends over 18 amino acids. CDR1 is SEHNR and CDR2 is FQNEAQ in the germline V gene (reference sequence). The CDR3 DNA reads TGTGCCAGCAGCTTAGCGCTATCTGTAGCGGGGGATAACAATGAGCAGTTCTTC. This encodes CASSLALSVAGDNNEQFF.

The chain employs TRBV30 and TRBJ2-7; 8 bases map to TRBD1. Germline CDR1 GTSNPN, CDR2 SVGIG (reference sequence). The CDR3 sequence is 12 residues long. V lost 8 bases and J lost 3; bases outside the gene matches: 6. CDR3 nucleotide sequence: TGTGCCAGCTCCGGGACAGGCTACGAGCAGTACTTC. Amino acid sequence: CASSGTGYEQYF.

The genes are TRBV28 and TRBJ2-2; TRBD2 matches 7 bases. The junction had 4 bases not matched to a gene; V was cut back by 5 bases and J by 1 base. The CDR3 covers 15 residues. Germline CDR1 and CDR2: MDHEN and SYDVKM. The CDR3 region is CASSPGGGNTGELFF. The CDR3 DNA follows: TGTGCCAGCAGTCCAGGCGGGGGGAACACCGGGGAGCTGTTTTTT.

This clone appeared once. The V gene is TRBV9, the J gene TRBJ2-1; 7 positions match TRBD2. Germline-derived CDR1 and CDR2 are SGDLS and YYNGEE. There are 14 residues in the CDR3. V lost 4 bases and J lost 15; bases outside the gene matches: 16. The CDR3 here is CASSPQGGASGPFF. As DNA, the CDR3 is TGTGCCAGCAGCCCTCAGGGCGGTGCTAGCGGTCCGTTCTTC.

The chain recombines TRBV7-9 with TRBJ2-7; 9 positions match TRBD2. Trimming at V came to 5 bases and at J to 5 bases, leaving 13 bases not matched to a gene. The CDR3 is 16 residues long. The germline CDR1 and CDR2 sequences are SEHNR and FQNEAQ (reference sequence). DNA for the CDR3: TGTGCCAGCAGCGGCTTTAATCAGCGGGAGGTTCACGAGCAGTACTTC. Encoded protein: CASSGFNQREVHEQYF.

The V gene is TRBV9, the J gene TRBJ2-1; tentative D call: TRBD1 (5 bases). Trimming took off 0 bases at V and 6 bases at J, with 10 bases between the two ends. The CDR3 consists of 14 residues. CDR1 SGDLS and CDR2 YYNGEE come from the germline V gene. This chain's CDR3 is CASSVAGQTNEQFF. Written as DNA, the CDR3 is TGTGCCAGCAGCGTAGCCGGACAAACCAATGAGCAGTTCTTC. Looking up the rest from reference TRBV9 and TRBJ2-1 gives the full variable domain: DSGVTQTPKHLITATGQRVTLRCSPRSGDLSVYWYQQSLDQGLQFLIQYYNGEERAKGNILERFSAQQFPDLHSELNLSSLELGDSALYFCASSVAGQTNEQFFGPGTRLTVL.

This clone was seen a single time. The chain recombines TRBV19 with TRBJ2-4, with 9 positions matching TRBD1. V lost 0 bases, J lost 6 bases, and 12 bases stayed unmatched. The CDR3 has 18 residues. Per germline, CDR1 LNHDA and CDR2 SQIVND (reference sequence). The CDR3 spells CASSIDLWGQGTGNIQYF. DNA for the CDR3: TGTGCCAGTAGTATAGATCTATGGGGACAGGGAACGGGAAACATTCAGTACTTC.

A remark on this clone: The same CDR3 also results from other DNA sequences found in this sample. This chain connects TRBV7-9 to TRBJ1-1; possible D gene TRBD1, 5 bases. CDR1 and CDR2 (germline): SEHNR, FQNEAQ (reference sequence). V was shortened by 1 base and J by 1 base, with 10 bases between the two germline ends. The CDR3 spans 15 residues. The DNA of the CDR3 is TGTGCCAGCAGCTTAGTGGGGCAGGGGAACACTGAAGCTTTCTTT. Protein product: CASSLVGQGNTEAFF.

Comment on this clone: Within the sample, other DNA sequences also encode this same CDR3. This sequence joins TRBV9 and TRBJ2-7, with TRBD1 matching over 9 bases. Per germline, CDR1 SGDLS and CDR2 YYNGEE. After removal of 3 bases from V and 5 bases from J, the junction contained 3 bases not matched to a gene. The CDR3 has 13 amino acids. As DNA, the CDR3 is TGTGCCAGCAGCGCCTGGACAGGGGACGAGCAGTACTTC. It yields the protein CASSAWTGDEQYF. The whole variable domain, remainder taken from reference TRBV9 and TRBJ2-7, is DSGVTQTPKHLITATGQRVTLRCSPRSGDLSVYWYQQSLDQGLQFLIQYYNGEERAKGNILERFSAQQFPDLHSELNLSSLELGDSALYFCASSAWTGDEQYFGPGTRLTVT.

The rearrangement joins TRBV27 to TRBJ2-5, with D possibly TRBD1 on 6 matching bases. Germline V CDR1 and CDR2: MNHEY, SMNVEV (reference sequence). The germline V and J ends were trimmed by 5 bases and 4 bases, with 14 bases remaining between them. The CDR3 is 14 amino acids. CDR3 sequence (DNA): TGTGCCAGCAGTCGAACAGGGCTGGGAGAGACCCAGTACTTC. Its protein is CASSRTGLGETQYF.

The gene calls are TRBV27 and TRBJ1-1; 7 positions match TRBD1. Losses at the gene ends were 6 bases for V and 3 bases for J; bases not matched to a gene: 7. This CDR3 region has 14 residues. Germline-derived CDR1 and CDR2 are MNHEY and SMNVEV (reference sequence). The CDR3: CASSPQGLYTEAFF. Written as DNA, the CDR3 is TGTGCCAGCAGCCCACAGGGGCTATACACTGAAGCTTTCTTT.

This clone was picked up one time. The V gene is TRBV6-5, the J gene TRBJ2-1, with a weak D call TRBD2 (5 bases). CDR1 is MNHEY, CDR2 SVGAGI, per germline. V was cut by 4 bases and J by 10 bases, with 8 bases left in between. CDR3 length: 11 amino acids. The CDR3 sequence: CASSSRGEQFF. The CDR3 DNA reads as TGTGCCAGCAGTTCCCGAGGGGAGCAGTTCTTC.

The table lists this clone with a count of one. V and J are TRBV4-3 and TRBJ2-2, with D unclear. This CDR3 has 16 amino acids. CDR1 and CDR2 from the germline V gene are LGHNA and YSLEER. Trimming took off 1 base at V and 4 bases at J, with 13 bases between the two ends. The CDR3 coding sequence is TGCGCCAGCAGCCAAGTACACAGTAGCTTCACCGGGGAGCTGTTTTTT. As protein: CASSQVHSSFTGELFF.

This clone was detected a few times. As DNA, the CDR3 is TGTGCCAGCAGCTTAGTCGCCAGACTGAACACTGAAGCTTTCTTT. As protein: CASSLVARLNTEAFF. This chain links TRBV7-8 with TRBJ1-1; D uncertain. The germline V gene has CDR1 SGHVS and CDR2 FQNEAQ. Trimming stripped 1 base from V and 0 bases from J, with 9 bases between. The CDR3 extends over 15 amino acids.